The 7 T cell receptor beta chains below come from one sample, sequenced in a study of blood T cell repertoires in COVID-19. TCRdb's table, derived via immunoSEQ multiplex PCR, lists solely in-frame clones and lacks some. Among about 240,000 clones, roughly 80% were seen once, and the ten largest hold 7.5%. Sequencing was done on a sample of peripheral blood. Source of these receptors: a woman older than 75 with COVID-19, enrolled during active disease.

The CDR3: CASSQETGGLETQYF. The CDR3 coding sequence is TGTGCCAGCAGCCAAGAGACAGGGGGCCTGGAGACCCAGTACTTC. The chain carries TRBV14 and TRBJ2-5; 10 bases fit TRBD1. CDR3 length equals 15 residues. V lost 0 bases to trimming and J lost 5 bases; unmatched junction nucleotides: 3. Per the germline V gene, CDR1 is SGHDN and CDR2 is FVKESK.

This clone was seen more than once but under ten times. The chain joins TRBV4-1 to TRBJ1-2; maybe TRBD1 (6 bases). V was pared by 1 base and J by 8 bases, with 23 bases between. CDR1 is MGHRA and CDR2 is YSYEKL in the germline V gene. This CDR3 spans 17 amino acids. CDR3 sequence reads: CASSQGKAGAAFGGYTF. Written as DNA, the CDR3 is TGCGCCAGCAGCCAAGGGAAAGCAGGGGCCGCATTCGGGGGCTACACCTTC.

This clone occurred a few times. The V call is TRBV5-6, the J call TRBJ1-2; TRBD1 matches at 8 bases. V gave up 0 bases and J gave up 1 base; unmatched junction bases: 5. This CDR3 contains 16 residues. Germline V gene lookup returns CDR1 SGHDT and CDR2 YYEEEE. The CDR3: CASSLARDRNNYGYTF. CDR3 nucleotide sequence: TGTGCCAGCAGCTTGGCCCGGGACAGGAATAACTATGGCTACACCTTC.

This clone was detected only a few times. This chain connects TRBV27 to TRBJ2-7, with D possibly TRBD1 on 5 matching bases. CDR1 MNHEY and CDR2 SMNVEV come from the germline V gene (reference sequence). The V end was cut by 8 bases, the J end by 7 bases, with 24 bases between. The CDR3 has 15 residues. CDR3 bases: TGTGCCAGCGGGCACCGGGCCGTGGGGCCAGGAGAGCAGTACTTC. Residues: CASGHRAVGPGEQYF.

The V and J genes are TRBV13 and TRBJ1-3; 9 bases are a match to TRBD1. This CDR3 spans 18 amino acids. Germline V gene data show CDR1 as PRHDT and CDR2 as FYEKMQ (reference sequence). V shed 8 bases and J 0 bases; nucleotides not matched to a gene: 14. In DNA, the CDR3 is TGTGCCAGCGCCAGACAGGGGACAGGGCCGAGCTCTGGAAACACCATATATTTT. This gives the protein CASARQGTGPSSGNTIYF. Full variable domain (remainder filled in from reference TRBV13 and TRBJ1-3): AAGVIQSPRHLIKEKRETATLKCYPIPRHDTVYWYQQGPGQDPQFLISFYEKMQSDKGSIPDRFSAQQFSDYHSELNMSSLELGDSALYFCASARQGTGPSSGNTIYFGEGSWLTVV.

J is TRBJ2-5 and V is TRBV7-9; TRBD2 agrees at 7 bases. CDR1 and CDR2 from the germline V gene are SEHNR and FQNEAQ (reference sequence). The J segment lost 4 bases and the V segment lost 5 bases, leaving 10 bases of the junction unmatched. The CDR3 sequence is 15 residues long. CDR3 nucleotide sequence: TGTGCCAGCAGCGTCCCGGGGACTATCTCAGAGACCCAGTACTTC. It encodes CASSVPGTISETQYF.

The chain joins TRBV29-1 to TRBJ2-3; 10 nucleotides line up with TRBD2. V was pared by 7 bases and J by 3 bases, with 7 bases of the junction left unmatched. The CDR3 covers 14 residues. CDR1 SQVTM and CDR2 ANQGSEA come from the germline V gene. This chain's CDR3 is CSEVSGGQTDTQYF. The DNA for the CDR3 is TGCAGCGAGGTTAGCGGGGGGCAAACAGATACGCAGTATTTT.